This TCR beta chain derives from a study of blood T cells in healthy people across ages. Study conclusions and caveats: Researchers judged that diversity estimates from one million T cells fell short of true values.

Germline V CDR1 and CDR2: SGHRS, YFSETQ. The length of the CDR3 is 15 residues. Details on this clonotype: Antigen: not known. At one of its ends the junction is not consistent with the germline gene, which may arise from a read error.

Primed by a sample-barcoded 5' primer and a J-beta primer mix, a second PCR proceeded for roughly 6 to 12 cycles. TCRdb itself ran the 5' RACE reads through MiXCR, one entry per CDR3 protein. The sample lists about 670,000 distinct CDR3 sequences, roughly half occurring once. Specimen: blood. The rearrangement joins TRBV5-1 to TRBJ1-5; no definite D call. The source is an elderly woman in good health. The CDR3: CASSPGSVSKQPQHF. In DNA, the CDR3 is TGCGCCAGCAGCCCCGGGTCGGTGAGCAAGCAGCCCCAGCATTTT.